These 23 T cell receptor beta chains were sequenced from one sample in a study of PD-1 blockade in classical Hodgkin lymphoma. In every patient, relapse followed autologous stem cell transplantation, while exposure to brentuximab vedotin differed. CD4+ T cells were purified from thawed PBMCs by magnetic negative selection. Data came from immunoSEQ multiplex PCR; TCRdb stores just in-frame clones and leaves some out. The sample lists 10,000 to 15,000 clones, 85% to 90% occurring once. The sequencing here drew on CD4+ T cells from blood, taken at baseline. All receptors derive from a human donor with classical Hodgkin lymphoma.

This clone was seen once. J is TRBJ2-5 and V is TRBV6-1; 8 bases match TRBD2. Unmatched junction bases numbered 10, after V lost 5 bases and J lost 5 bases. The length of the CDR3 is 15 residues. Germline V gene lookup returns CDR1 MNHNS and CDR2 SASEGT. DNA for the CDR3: TGTGCCAGCAGTTCCCTTCATCCGGGGGGGGAGACCCAGTACTTC. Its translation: CASSSLHPGGETQYF.

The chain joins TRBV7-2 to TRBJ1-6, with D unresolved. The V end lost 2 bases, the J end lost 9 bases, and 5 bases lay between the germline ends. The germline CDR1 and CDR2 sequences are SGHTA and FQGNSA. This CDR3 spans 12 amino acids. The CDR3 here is CASSLPFSPLHF. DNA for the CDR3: TGTGCCAGCAGCTTACCCTTTTCACCCCTCCACTTT.

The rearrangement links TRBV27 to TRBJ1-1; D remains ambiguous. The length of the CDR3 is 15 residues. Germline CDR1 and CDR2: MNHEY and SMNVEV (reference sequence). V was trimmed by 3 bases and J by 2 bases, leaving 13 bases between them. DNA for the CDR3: TGTGCCAGCAGTTTGTCCGGAACTCCTAACACTGAAGCTTTCTTT. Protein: CASSLSGTPNTEAFF.

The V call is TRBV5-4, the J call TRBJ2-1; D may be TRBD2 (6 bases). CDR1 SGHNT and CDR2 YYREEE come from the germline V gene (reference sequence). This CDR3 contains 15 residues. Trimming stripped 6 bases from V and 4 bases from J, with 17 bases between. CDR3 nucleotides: TGTGCCAGCATTAGTCGGGGGTCCGCGTACAATGAGCAGTTCTTC. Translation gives CASISRGSAYNEQFF.

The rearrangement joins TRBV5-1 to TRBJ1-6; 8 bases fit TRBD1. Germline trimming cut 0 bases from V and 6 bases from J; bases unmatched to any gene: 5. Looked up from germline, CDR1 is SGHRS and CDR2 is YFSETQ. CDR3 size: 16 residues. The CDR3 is CASSLGGTGFNSPLHF. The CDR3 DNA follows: TGCGCCAGCAGCTTGGGAGGGACAGGATTTAATTCACCCCTCCACTTT.

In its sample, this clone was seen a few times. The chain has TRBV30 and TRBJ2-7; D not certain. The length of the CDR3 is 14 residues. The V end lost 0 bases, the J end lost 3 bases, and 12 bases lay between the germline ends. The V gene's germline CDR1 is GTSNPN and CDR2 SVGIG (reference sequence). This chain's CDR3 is CAWSVGLRFYEQYF. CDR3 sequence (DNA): TGTGCCTGGAGTGTAGGGCTGAGGTTCTACGAGCAGTACTTC.

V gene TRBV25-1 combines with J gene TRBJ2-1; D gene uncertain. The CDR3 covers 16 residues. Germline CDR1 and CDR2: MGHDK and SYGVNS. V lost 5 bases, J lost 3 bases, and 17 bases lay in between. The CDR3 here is CASSWISTTHYNEQFF. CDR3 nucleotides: TGTGCCAGCAGTTGGATCTCGACAACTCACTACAATGAGCAGTTCTTC.

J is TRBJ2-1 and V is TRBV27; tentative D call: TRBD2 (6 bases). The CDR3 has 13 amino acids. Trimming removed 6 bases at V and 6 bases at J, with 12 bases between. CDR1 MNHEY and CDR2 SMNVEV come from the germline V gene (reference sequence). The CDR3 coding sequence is TGTGCCAGCAGGACTGGAGCGGGCAATGAGCAGTTCTTC. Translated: CASRTGAGNEQFF.

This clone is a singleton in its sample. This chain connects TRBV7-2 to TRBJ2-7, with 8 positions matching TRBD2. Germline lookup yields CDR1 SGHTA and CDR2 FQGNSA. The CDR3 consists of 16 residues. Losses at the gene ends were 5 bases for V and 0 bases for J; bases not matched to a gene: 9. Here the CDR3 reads CASSPWASGSSYEQYF. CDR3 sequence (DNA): TGTGCCAGCAGCCCCTGGGCTAGCGGGTCCTCCTACGAGCAGTACTTC. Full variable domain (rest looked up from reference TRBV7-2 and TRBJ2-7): GAGVSQSPSNKVTEKGKDVELRCDPISGHTALYWYRQSLGQGLEFLIYFQGNSAPDKSGLPSDRFSAERTGGSVSTLTIQRTQQEDSAVYLCASSPWASGSSYEQYFGPGTRLTVT.

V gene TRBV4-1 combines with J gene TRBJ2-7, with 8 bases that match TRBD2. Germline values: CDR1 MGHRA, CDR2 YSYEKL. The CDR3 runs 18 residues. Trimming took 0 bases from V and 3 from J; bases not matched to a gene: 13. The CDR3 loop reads CASSQDDLGTSSVYEQYF. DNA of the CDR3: TGCGCCAGCAGCCAAGATGATCTCGGGACTAGTTCCGTCTACGAGCAGTACTTC.

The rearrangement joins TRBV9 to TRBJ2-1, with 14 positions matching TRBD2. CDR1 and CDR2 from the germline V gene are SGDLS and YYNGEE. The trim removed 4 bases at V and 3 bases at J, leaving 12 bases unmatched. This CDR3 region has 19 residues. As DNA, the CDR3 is TGTGCCAGCAGCCTCAGACTAGCGGGAGGGCCCCTAAACTACAATGAGCAGTTCTTC. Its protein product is CASSLRLAGGPLNYNEQFF.

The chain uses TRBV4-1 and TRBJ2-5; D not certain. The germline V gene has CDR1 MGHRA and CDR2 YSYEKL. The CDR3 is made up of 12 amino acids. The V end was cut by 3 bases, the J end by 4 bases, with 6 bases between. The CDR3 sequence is CASSHPGETQYF. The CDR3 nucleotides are TGCGCCAGCAGCCACCCTGGAGAGACCCAGTACTTC.

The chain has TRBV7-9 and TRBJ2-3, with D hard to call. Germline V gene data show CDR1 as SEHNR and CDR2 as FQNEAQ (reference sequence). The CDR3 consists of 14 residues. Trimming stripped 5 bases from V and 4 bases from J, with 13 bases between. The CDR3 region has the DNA TGTGCCAGCAGCAAAAGCGACCACTCAGATACGCAGTATTTT. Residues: CASSKSDHSDTQYF.

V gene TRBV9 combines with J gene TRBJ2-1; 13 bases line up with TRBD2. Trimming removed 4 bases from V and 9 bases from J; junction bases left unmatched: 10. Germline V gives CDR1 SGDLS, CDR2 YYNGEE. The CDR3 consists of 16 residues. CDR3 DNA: TGTGCCAGCAGCCGCCAGGGACTAGCGGGATTGGGTGAGCAGTTCTTC. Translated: CASSRQGLAGLGEQFF.

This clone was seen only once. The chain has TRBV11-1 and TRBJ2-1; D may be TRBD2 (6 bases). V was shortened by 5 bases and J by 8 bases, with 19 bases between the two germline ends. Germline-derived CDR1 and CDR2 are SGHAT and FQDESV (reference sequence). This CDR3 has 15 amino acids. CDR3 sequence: CASSPRRAFYHEQFF. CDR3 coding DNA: TGTGCCAGCAGCCCCAGGAGGGCATTTTACCATGAGCAGTTCTTC.

Here the CDR3 reads CASSITGAGEKLFF. The CDR3 DNA is TGTGCCAGCAGTATTACAGGGGCCGGCGAAAAACTGTTTTTT. The chain employs TRBV27 and TRBJ1-4; 7 bases fit TRBD1. With V trimmed by 5 bases and J by 8 bases, 8 bases remained unmatched. CDR3 length equals 14 residues. The germline gives CDR1 MNHEY, CDR2 SMNVEV (reference sequence).

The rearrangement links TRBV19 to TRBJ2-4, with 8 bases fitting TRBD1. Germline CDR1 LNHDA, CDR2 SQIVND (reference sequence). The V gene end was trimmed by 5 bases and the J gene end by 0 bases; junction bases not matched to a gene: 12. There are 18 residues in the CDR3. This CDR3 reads CASSPDPDRALAKNIQYF. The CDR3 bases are TGTGCCAGTAGTCCAGACCCGGACAGGGCGTTAGCCAAAAACATTCAGTACTTC. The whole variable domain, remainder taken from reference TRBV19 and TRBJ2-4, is DGGITQSPKYLFRKEGQNVTLSCEQNLNHDAMYWYRQDPGQGLRLIYYSQIVNDFQKGDIAEGYSVSREKKESFPLTVTSAQKNPTAFYLCASSPDPDRALAKNIQYFGAGTRLSVL.

The CDR3 DNA reads TGTGCCAGCACCCCCTCGGAGCCTTGGCACGAGCAGTACTTC. This translates into CASTPSEPWHEQYF. V is TRBV28 and J is TRBJ2-7; unclear D gene. Deletions cut 7 bases from V and 5 bases from J, with 18 bases between. The CDR3 totals 14 residues. Per the germline V gene, CDR1 is MDHEN and CDR2 is SYDVKM. The full variable domain, in which reference TRBV28 and TRBJ2-7 provide the parts outside the CDR3, is DVKVTQSSRYLVKRTGEKVFLECVQDMDHENMFWYRQDPGLGLRLIYFSYDVKMKEKGDIPEGYSVSREKKERFSLILESASTNQTSMYLCASTPSEPWHEQYFGPGTRLTVT.

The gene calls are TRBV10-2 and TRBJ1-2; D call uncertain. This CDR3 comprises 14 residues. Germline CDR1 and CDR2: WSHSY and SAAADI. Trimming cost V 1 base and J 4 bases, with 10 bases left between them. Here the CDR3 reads CASSELGSGYGYTF. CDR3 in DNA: TGCGCCAGCAGTGAGTTGGGGAGTGGCTATGGCTACACCTTC.

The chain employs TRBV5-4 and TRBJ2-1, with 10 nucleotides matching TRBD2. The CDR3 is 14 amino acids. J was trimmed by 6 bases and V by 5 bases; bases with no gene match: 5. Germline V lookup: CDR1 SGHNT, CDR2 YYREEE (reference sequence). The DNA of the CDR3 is TGTGCCAGCAGTCTGGGACTAGCGAGCAATGAGCAGTTCTTC. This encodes CASSLGLASNEQFF.

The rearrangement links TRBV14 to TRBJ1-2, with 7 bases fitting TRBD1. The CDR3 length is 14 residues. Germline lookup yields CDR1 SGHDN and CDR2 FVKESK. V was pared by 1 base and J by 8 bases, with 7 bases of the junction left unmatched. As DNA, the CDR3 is TGTGCCAGCAGCCAAGGCAGGGGGATCATGGGCTACACCTTC. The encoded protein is CASSQGRGIMGYTF.

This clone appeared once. The CDR3 protein is CASSQLSSGNTIYF. CDR3 sequence (DNA): TGTGCCAGCAGCCAACTGAGCTCTGGAAACACCATATATTTT. V usage is TRBV5-6 and J usage is TRBJ1-3; no definite D call. V lost 4 bases and J 0 bases, leaving 8 bases between the germline ends. This CDR3 is built from 14 residues. CDR1 and CDR2 (germline): SGHDT, YYEEEE.

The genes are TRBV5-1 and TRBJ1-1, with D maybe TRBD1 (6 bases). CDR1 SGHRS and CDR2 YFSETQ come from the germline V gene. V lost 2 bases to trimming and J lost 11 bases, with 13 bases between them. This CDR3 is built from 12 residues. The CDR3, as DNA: TGCGCCAGCAGCTTAGACAGGAATCCGGCTTTCTTT. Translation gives CASSLDRNPAFF.